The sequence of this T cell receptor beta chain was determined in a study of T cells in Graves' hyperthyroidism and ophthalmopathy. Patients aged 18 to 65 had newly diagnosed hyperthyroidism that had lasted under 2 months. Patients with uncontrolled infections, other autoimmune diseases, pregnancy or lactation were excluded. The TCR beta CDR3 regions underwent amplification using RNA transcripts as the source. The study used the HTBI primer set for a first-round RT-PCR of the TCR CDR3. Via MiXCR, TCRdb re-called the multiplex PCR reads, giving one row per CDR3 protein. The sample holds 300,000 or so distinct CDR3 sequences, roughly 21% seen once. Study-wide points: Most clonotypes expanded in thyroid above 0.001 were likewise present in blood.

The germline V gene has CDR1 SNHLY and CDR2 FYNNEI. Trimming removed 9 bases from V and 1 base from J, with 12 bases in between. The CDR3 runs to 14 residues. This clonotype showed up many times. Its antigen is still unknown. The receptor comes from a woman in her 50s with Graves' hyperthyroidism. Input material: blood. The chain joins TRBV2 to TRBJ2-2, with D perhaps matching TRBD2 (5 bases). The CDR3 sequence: CASGGPLNTGELFF. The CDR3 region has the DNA TGTGCCAGTGGAGGTCCTCTGAACACCGGGGAGCTGTTTTTT. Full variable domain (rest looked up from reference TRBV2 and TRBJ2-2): EPEVTQTPSHQVTQMGQEVILRCVPISNHLYFYWYRQILGQKVEFLVSFYNNEISEKSEIFDDQFSVERPDGSNFTLKIRSTKLEDSAMYFCASGGPLNTGELFFGEGSRLTVL.